A single sample gave rise to the 12 T cell receptor beta chains below, sequenced in a study of blood T cell repertoires in COVID-19. The method was immunoSEQ multiplex PCR; TCRdb's version includes in-frame clones alone and lacks a portion of them. The data contain 190,000 or so clones, around nine tenths of them singletons. The sequenced material came from peripheral blood. These receptors were taken from a middle-aged man with active or convalescent COVID-19.

The rearrangement uses TRBV4-1 and TRBJ2-2; possibly TRBD1 for D (6 bases). The CDR3 runs to 15 residues. Trimming shortened V by 8 bases and J by 2 bases, and 15 bases separated the two germline ends. Germline V gene data show CDR1 as MGHRA and CDR2 as YSYEKL. CDR3 residues: CASHPAGANTGELFF. In nucleotides, the CDR3 is TGCGCCAGCCATCCAGCAGGGGCCAACACCGGGGAGCTGTTTTTT.

The chain uses TRBV5-6 and TRBJ1-6; TRBD1 agrees at 7 bases. This CDR3 has 14 residues. Per the germline V gene, CDR1 is SGHDT and CDR2 is YYEEEE. Trimming cost V 4 bases and J 6 bases; bases outside gene matches: 4. In nucleotides, the CDR3 is TGTGCCAGCAGCCGGGACAGACTTAATTCACCCCTCCACTTT. It encodes CASSRDRLNSPLHF. Supplemented by reference TRBV5-6 and TRBJ1-6, the full variable domain reads DAGVTQSPTHLIKTRGQQVTLRCSPKSGHDTVSWYQQALGQGPQFIFQYYEEEERQRGNFPDRFSGHQFPNYSSELNVNALLLGDSALYLCASSRDRLNSPLHFGNGTRLTVT.

Remarks on this clone: One end of the junction is discordant with germline, which a read error may explain. The gene calls are TRBV7-2 and TRBJ2-3, with TRBD2 matching over 10 bases. CDR3 length: 14 residues. Germline CDR1 SGHTA, CDR2 FQGNSA. CDR3 DNA sequence: TGTGCCAGCAGGTTAGCGGGGGGAACAGATACGCAGTATTTT. Translated: CASRLAGGTDTQYF.

The rearrangement links TRBV28 to TRBJ2-2; D may be TRBD1 (6 bases). This CDR3 contains 15 residues. Germline loops: CDR1 MDHEN, CDR2 SYDVKM. V lost 2 bases to trimming and J lost 2 bases, with 9 bases between them. The DNA for the CDR3 is TGTGCCAGCAGTTTAGGGACACTCAACACCGGGGAGCTGTTTTTT. Protein: CASSLGTLNTGELFF.

The V and J genes are TRBV28 and TRBJ2-5, with a possible D match to TRBD1 (6 bases). CDR1 is MDHEN, CDR2 SYDVKM, per germline. The CDR3 runs to 14 residues. V was clipped by 2 bases and J by 5 bases, with 12 bases between them. CDR3 nucleotide sequence: TGTGCCAGCAGTTTAAGGGGGATCGGGGAGACCCAGTACTTC. It codes for CASSLRGIGETQYF.

The chain recombines TRBV28 with TRBJ2-7, with a tentative D call TRBD1 (5 bases). The V gene's germline CDR1 is MDHEN and CDR2 SYDVKM. The CDR3 is 15 amino acids. Trimming cost V 7 bases and J 6 bases, with 22 bases left between them. Here the CDR3 reads CASNPTGASQAEQYF. The CDR3 DNA reads as TGTGCCAGCAACCCCACTGGGGCTAGTCAGGCCGAGCAGTACTTC.

This clone has more than one count but fewer than ten. The rearrangement uses TRBV30 and TRBJ2-5; the D gene is possibly TRBD1 (6 bases). The V gene lost 0 bases and the J gene lost 0 bases, with 8 bases spanning the gap. This CDR3 contains 14 residues. Germline loops: CDR1 GTSNPN, CDR2 SVGIG (reference sequence). CDR3 DNA sequence: TGTGCCTGGAGTGTGCACAGGGACCAAGAGACCCAGTACTTC. Its protein is CAWSVHRDQETQYF.

The J gene is TRBJ2-7, the V gene TRBV18, with a tentative D call TRBD1 (6 bases). Trimming removed 5 bases from V and 1 base from J, with 12 bases in between. The germline V gene has CDR1 KGHSH and CDR2 LQKENI. The CDR3 is 14 residues long. The CDR3 reads CASSIFDRSYEQYF. The DNA of the CDR3 is TGTGCCAGCTCAATTTTTGACAGGTCCTACGAGCAGTACTTC.

The sample holds a few counts of this clone. In DNA form, the CDR3 reads TGTGCCAGCAGCTTAAGACGGACTAGCGGGGACGATGAGCAGTTCTTC. Encoded protein: CASSLRRTSGDDEQFF. The chain recombines TRBV7-9 with TRBJ2-1; 12 positions agree with TRBD2. The CDR3 covers 16 residues. Germline assignment: CDR1 SEHNR and CDR2 FQNEAQ (reference sequence). After removal of 2 bases from V and 8 bases from J, the junction contained 7 bases not matched to a gene.

The V gene is TRBV5-1, the J gene TRBJ1-4; TRBD1 matches at 8 bases. The CDR3 spans 15 residues. Germline V CDR1 and CDR2: SGHRS, YFSETQ. The V segment lost 0 bases and the J segment 10 bases; nucleotides outside the gene matches: 8. This CDR3 reads CASSLGQGQGAKLFF. CDR3 DNA: TGCGCCAGCAGCTTGGGACAGGGGCAGGGTGCAAAACTGTTTTTT.

The chain couples TRBV12-3 or TRBV12-4 to TRBJ1-1; D is unresolved. This CDR3 region has 13 residues. V lost 6 bases to trimming and J lost 5 bases, with 13 bases between them. The CDR3 DNA is TGTGCCAGCAGGTTAACCACGGGGACTGAAGCTTTCTTT. This gives the protein CASRLTTGTEAFF.

This clone appeared once. V usage is TRBV28 and J usage is TRBJ1-1; D may be TRBD1 (5 bases). CDR3 length equals 11 residues. The V end lost 6 bases, the J end lost 8 bases, and 10 bases lay between the germline ends. The V gene's germline CDR1 is MDHEN and CDR2 SYDVKM. The CDR3 sequence: CASRLGEEAFF. CDR3 bases: TGTGCCAGCAGATTAGGGGAGGAAGCTTTCTTT.